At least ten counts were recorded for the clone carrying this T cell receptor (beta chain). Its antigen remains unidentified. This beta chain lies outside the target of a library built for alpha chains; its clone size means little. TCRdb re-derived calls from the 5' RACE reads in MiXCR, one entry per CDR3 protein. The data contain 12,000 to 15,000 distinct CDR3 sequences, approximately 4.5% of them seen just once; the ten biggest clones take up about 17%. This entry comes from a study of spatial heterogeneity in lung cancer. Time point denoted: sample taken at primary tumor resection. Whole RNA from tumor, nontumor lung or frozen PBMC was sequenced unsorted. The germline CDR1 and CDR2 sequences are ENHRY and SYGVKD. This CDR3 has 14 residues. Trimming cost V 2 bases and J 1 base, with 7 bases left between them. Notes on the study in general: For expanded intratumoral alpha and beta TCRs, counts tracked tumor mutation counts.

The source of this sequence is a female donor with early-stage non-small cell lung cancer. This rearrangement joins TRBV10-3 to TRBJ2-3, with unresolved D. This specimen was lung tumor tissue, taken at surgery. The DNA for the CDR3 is TGTGCCATCAGTGAGGCCGGTCGCACAGATACGCAGTATTTT. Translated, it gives CAISEAGRTDTQYF.